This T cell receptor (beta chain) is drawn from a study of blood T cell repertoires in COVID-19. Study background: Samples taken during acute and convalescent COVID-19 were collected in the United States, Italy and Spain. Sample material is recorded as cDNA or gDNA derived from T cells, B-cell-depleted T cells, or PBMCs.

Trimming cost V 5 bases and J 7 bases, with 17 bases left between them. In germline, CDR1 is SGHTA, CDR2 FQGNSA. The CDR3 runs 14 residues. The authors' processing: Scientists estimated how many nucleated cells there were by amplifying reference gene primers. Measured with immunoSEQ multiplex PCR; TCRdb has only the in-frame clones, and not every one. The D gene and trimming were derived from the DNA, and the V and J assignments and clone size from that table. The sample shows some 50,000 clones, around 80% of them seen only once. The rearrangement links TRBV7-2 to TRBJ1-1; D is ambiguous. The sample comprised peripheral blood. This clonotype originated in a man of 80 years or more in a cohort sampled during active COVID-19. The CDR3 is CASSPSSGRVEAFF. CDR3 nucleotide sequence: TGTGCCAGCAGCCCCAGCTCCGGGAGGGTTGAAGCTTTCTTT.